This record covers a single T cell receptor beta chain. The CDR3 totals 17 residues. The germline V gene has CDR1 MGHRA and CDR2 YSYEKL. The trim removed 2 bases at V and 2 bases at J, leaving 10 bases unmatched. The sample belongs to a study of blood T cell repertoires in COVID-19. Original analysis: Using reference gene primer amplification, nucleated cell counts were estimated. Some clones are missing from TCRdb's copy, which holds only in-frame ones; the method was immunoSEQ multiplex PCR. The V and J calls and clone size are taken from that table; D and trimming were inferred from the DNA. Of about 160,000 clones in the sample, 90% to 95% were seen once.

The V gene is TRBV4-1, the J gene TRBJ2-7, with TRBD1 identical over 9 bases. What was sequenced was peripheral blood. The TCR was taken from a woman in her fifties or sixties with acute or convalescent COVID-19. The CDR3 protein is CASSQYHRDRVTYEQYF. DNA of the CDR3: TGCGCCAGCAGCCAATACCATCGGGACAGGGTAACCTACGAGCAGTACTTC.